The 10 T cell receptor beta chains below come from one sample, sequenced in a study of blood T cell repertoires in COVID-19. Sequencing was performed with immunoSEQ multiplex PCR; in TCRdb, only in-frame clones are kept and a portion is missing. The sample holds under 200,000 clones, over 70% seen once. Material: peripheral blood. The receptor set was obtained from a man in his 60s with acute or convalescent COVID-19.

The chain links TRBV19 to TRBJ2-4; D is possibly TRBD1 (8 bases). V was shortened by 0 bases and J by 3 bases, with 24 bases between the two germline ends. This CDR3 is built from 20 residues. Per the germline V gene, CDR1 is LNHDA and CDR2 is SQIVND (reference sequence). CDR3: CASSIDKTTTGGANKNIQYF. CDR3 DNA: TGTGCCAGTAGTATAGATAAAACTACCACAGGGGGGGCTAACAAAAACATTCAGTACTTC. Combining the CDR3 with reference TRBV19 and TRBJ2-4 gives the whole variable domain DGGITQSPKYLFRKEGQNVTLSCEQNLNHDAMYWYRQDPGQGLRLIYYSQIVNDFQKGDIAEGYSVSREKKESFPLTVTSAQKNPTAFYLCASSIDKTTTGGANKNIQYFGAGTRLSVL.

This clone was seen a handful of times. For the CDR3, the DNA is TGTGCCACCAGCAGAAGACAGGGGGCTGGACAGCCCCAGCATTTT. Its translation: CATSRRQGAGQPQHF. The J gene is TRBJ1-5, the V gene TRBV15; 10 bases are shared with TRBD1. Germline V gene sequence: CDR1 LNHNV, CDR2 YYDKDF (reference sequence). Losses at the gene ends were 2 bases for V and 7 bases for J; bases not matched to a gene: 5. The CDR3 covers 15 residues.

CDR3 in DNA: TGTGCCAGCAGTCTGTTTAGCGGGACCAACTCCTACAATGAGCAGTTCTTC. It is translated as CASSLFSGTNSYNEQFF. The gene calls are TRBV6-6 and TRBJ2-1; TRBD2 matches 8 bases. V lost 5 bases and J lost 0; bases outside the gene matches: 9. The CDR3 covers 17 residues. Germline V gives CDR1 MNHNY, CDR2 SVGAGI (reference sequence).

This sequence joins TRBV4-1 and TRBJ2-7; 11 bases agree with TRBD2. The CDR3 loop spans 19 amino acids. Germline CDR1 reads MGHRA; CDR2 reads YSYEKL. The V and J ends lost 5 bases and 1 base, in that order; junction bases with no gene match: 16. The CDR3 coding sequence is TGCGCCAGCAGCTTGGGGAGACTAGCGGGATCGCTTGGGTCCTACGAGCAGTACTTC. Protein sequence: CASSLGRLAGSLGSYEQYF.

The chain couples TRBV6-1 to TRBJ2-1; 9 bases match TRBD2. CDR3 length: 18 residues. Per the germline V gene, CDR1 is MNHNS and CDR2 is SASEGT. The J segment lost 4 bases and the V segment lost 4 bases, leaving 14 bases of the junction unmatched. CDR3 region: CASSGDQRLAGIYNEQFF. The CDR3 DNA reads TGTGCCAGCAGTGGAGATCAAAGGCTAGCGGGGATTTACAATGAGCAGTTCTTC.

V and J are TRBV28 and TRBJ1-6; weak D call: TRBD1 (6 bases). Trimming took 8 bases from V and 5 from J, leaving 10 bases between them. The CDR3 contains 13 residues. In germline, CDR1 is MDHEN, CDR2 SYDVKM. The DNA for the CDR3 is TGTGCCAGCTCTACAGGGAATAATTCACCCCTCCACTTT. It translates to CASSTGNNSPLHF. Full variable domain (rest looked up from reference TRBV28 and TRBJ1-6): DVKVTQSSRYLVKRTGEKVFLECVQDMDHENMFWYRQDPGLGLRLIYFSYDVKMKEKGDIPEGYSVSREKKERFSLILESASTNQTSMYLCASSTGNNSPLHFGNGTRLTVT.

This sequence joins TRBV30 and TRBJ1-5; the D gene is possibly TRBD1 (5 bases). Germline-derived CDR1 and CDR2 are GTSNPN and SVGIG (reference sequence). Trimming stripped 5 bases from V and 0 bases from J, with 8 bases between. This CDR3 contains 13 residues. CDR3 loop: CAWGDSSNQPQHF. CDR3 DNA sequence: TGTGCCTGGGGTGACAGTAGCAATCAGCCCCAGCATTTT. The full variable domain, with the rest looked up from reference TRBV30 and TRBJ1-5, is SQTIHQWPATLVQPVGSPLSLECTVEGTSNPNLYWYRQAAGRGLQLLFYSVGIGQISSEVPQNLSASRPQDRQFILSSKKLLLSDSGFYLCAWGDSSNQPQHFGDGTRLSIL.

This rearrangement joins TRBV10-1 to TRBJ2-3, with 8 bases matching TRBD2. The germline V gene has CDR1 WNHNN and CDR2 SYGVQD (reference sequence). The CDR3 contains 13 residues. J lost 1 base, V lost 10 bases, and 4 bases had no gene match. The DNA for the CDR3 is TGCGCCACCACAGCGGGAGGCACAGATACGCAGTATTTT. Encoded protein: CATTAGGTDTQYF.

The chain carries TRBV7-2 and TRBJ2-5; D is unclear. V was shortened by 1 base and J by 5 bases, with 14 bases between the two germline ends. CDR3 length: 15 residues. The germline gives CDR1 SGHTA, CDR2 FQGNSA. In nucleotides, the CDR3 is TGTGCCAGCAGCTTAGGAGGTCTGGTCACGGAGACCCAGTACTTC. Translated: CASSLGGLVTETQYF.

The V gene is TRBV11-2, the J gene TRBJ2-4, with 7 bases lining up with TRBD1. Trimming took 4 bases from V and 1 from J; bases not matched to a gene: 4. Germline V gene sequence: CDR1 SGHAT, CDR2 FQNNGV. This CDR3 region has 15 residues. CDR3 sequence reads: CASSSQGVAKNIQYF. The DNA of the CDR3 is TGTGCCAGCAGCTCGCAGGGGGTCGCCAAAAACATTCAGTACTTC.